The 13 T cell receptor beta chains in this list originate from one sample, sequenced in a study of Ad26.COV2.S vaccination and SARS-CoV-2 variants. Produced via immunoSEQ multiplex PCR; TCRdb's table is partial and in-frame only. The sample carries 380,000 or so clones, 85% to 90% recorded once. The treatment: approximately 18 received Ad26.COV2.S at low or high dose, single or two shots; several received placebo; per-sample allocation not given. The investigators took samples on day 63 after the first vaccine or placebo injection. The source was peripheral blood, collected in a trial of Ad26.COV2.S vaccine versus placebo. The receptor set was obtained from a person aged 18-60 years who received the Ad26.COV2.S COVID-19 vaccine or a placebo.

The rearrangement links TRBV10-3 to TRBJ1-4; D is uncertain. From germline, CDR1 is ENHRY and CDR2 SYGVKD. With 0 bases removed from V and 0 bases from J, the gap between germline ends came to 8 bases. The CDR3 has 16 amino acids. This CDR3 reads CAISESLAATNEKLFF. The CDR3 nucleotides read TGTGCCATCAGTGAGTCTTTGGCTGCAACTAATGAAAAACTGTTTTTT.

The table lists this clone with a count of one. The V and J genes are TRBV7-9 and TRBJ1-1; TRBD1 matches at 7 bases. The germline V gene has CDR1 SEHNR and CDR2 FQNEAQ (reference sequence). The CDR3 contains 16 residues. V gave up 5 bases and J gave up 4 bases; unmatched junction bases: 13. The CDR3 region has the DNA TGTGCCAGCAGCCCGGCTGGGCAGGGGGATTTCACTGAAGCTTTCTTT. It encodes CASSPAGQGDFTEAFF.

V is TRBV20-1 and J is TRBJ2-7; D remains ambiguous. The CDR3 is made up of 12 amino acids. CDR1 and CDR2 from the germline V gene are DFQATT and SNEGSKA (reference sequence). Trimming stripped 3 bases from V and 3 bases from J, with 9 bases between. CDR3 residues: CSASGPDYEQYF. CDR3 sequence (DNA): TGCAGTGCTAGTGGACCGGACTACGAGCAGTACTTC.

As to this clone: At one of its ends the junction is not consistent with the germline gene, which may arise from a read error. V gene TRBV7-2 combines with J gene TRBJ2-5; TRBD2 aligns across 12 bases. The CDR3 has 17 residues. Germline lookup yields CDR1 SGHTA and CDR2 FQGNSA. This CDR3 reads CASSLAGGTLPQETQYF. The DNA of the CDR3 is TGTGCCAGCAGCCTAGCGGGGGGGACGCTACCCCAAGAGACCCAGTACTTC.

This chain uses TRBV6-5 with TRBJ1-2; 7 bases are a match to TRBD1. This CDR3 spans 14 amino acids. CDR1 is MNHEY and CDR2 is SVGAGI in the germline V gene. V shed 4 bases, J shed 8 bases, and the junction held 10 bases outside the gene matches. CDR3 bases: TGTGCCAGCAGTTCAGGACAGGTTTCTGTGGGCTACACCTTC. Protein product: CASSSGQVSVGYTF.

This sequence joins TRBV29-1 and TRBJ1-1, with 10 bases identical to TRBD1. The CDR3 length is 14 residues. Germline assignment: CDR1 SQVTM and CDR2 ANQGSEA. With V trimmed by 7 bases and J by 0 bases, 5 bases remained unmatched. The DNA for the CDR3 is TGCAGCGGACGGGACAGGGGATTGAACACTGAAGCTTTCTTT. Translating it yields CSGRDRGLNTEAFF. Combining the CDR3 with reference TRBV29-1 and TRBJ1-1 gives the whole variable domain SAVISQKPSRDICQRGTSLTIQCQVDSQVTMMFWYRQQPGQSLTLIATANQGSEATYESGFVIDKFPISRPNLTFSTLTVSNMSPEDSSIYLCSGRDRGLNTEAFFGQGTRLTVV.

The rearrangement links TRBV30 to TRBJ2-7, with D tentatively TRBD1 (6 bases). The CDR3 extends over 12 amino acids. Per the germline V gene, CDR1 is GTSNPN and CDR2 is SVGIG (reference sequence). The ends were cut back, 2 bases at V and 2 bases at J, with 7 bases in the middle. CDR3 bases: TGTGCCTGGAGTAGGGGGACCTACGAGCAGTACTTC. Its translation is CAWSRGTYEQYF.

This CDR3 reads CASMGQPNSPLHF. Here the CDR3 DNA reads TGTGCCAGCATGGGACAGCCAAATTCACCCCTCCACTTT. The chain recombines TRBV25-1 with TRBJ1-6, with 7 bases identical to TRBD1. The J segment lost 7 bases and the V segment lost 7 bases, leaving 4 bases of the junction unmatched. CDR3 size: 13 residues. The V gene's germline CDR1 is MGHDK and CDR2 SYGVNS.

V usage is TRBV14 and J usage is TRBJ2-2; D is perhaps TRBD1 or TRBD2 (5 bases each). Germline CDR1 reads SGHDN; CDR2 reads FVKESK. The CDR3 totals 18 residues. V lost 2 bases, J lost 5 bases, and 21 bases lay in between. CDR3 nucleotides: TGTGCCAGCAGCCAACTCCCCTACCGGGACCCCCGTACCGGGGAGCTGTTTTTT. Translating gives CASSQLPYRDPRTGELFF.

The rearrangement links TRBV28 to TRBJ2-7; D may be TRBD1 or TRBD2 (5 bases each). Trimming took off 7 bases at V and 1 base at J, with 11 bases between the two ends. This CDR3 comprises 13 residues. Germline V gene lookup returns CDR1 MDHEN and CDR2 SYDVKM. The CDR3 coding sequence is TGTGCCAGCACCCGGGGCAGGTCCTACGAGCAGTACTTC. Amino acids: CASTRGRSYEQYF.

J is TRBJ1-2 and V is TRBV2; D ambiguous. Germline CDR1 is SNHLY and CDR2 is FYNNEI. Trimming shortened V by 1 base and J by 6 bases, and 9 bases separated the two germline ends. The length of the CDR3 is 13 residues. The DNA for the CDR3 is TGTGCCAGCAGTGAAGTGGTTCGGCATGGCTACACCTTC. This codes for CASSEVVRHGYTF.

The rearrangement links TRBV6-2 or TRBV6-3 to TRBJ2-1; a weak D match, TRBD2 (6 bases). The CDR3 runs 16 residues. V was pared by 0 bases and J by 7 bases, with 16 bases between. Germline V gene lookup returns CDR1 MNHEY and CDR2 SVGEGT. The DNA of the CDR3 is TGTGCCAGCAGTTACTCGAGCGGAGGGAGCGGAAATGAGCAGTTCTTC. Its protein is CASSYSSGGSGNEQFF.

The chain joins TRBV5-6 to TRBJ2-2; D unclear. Germline V lookup: CDR1 SGHDT, CDR2 YYEEEE. V was cut by 0 bases and J by 0 bases, with 3 bases left in between. This CDR3 has 14 amino acids. CDR3 sequence: CASSLVANTGELFF. For the CDR3, the DNA is TGTGCCAGCAGCTTGGTTGCGAACACCGGGGAGCTGTTTTTT.